This TCR beta chain was recorded in a study of T cells after yellow fever vaccination. TCRdb reprocessed the 5' RACE reads with MiXCR, giving one entry per CDR3 protein. Among around 500,000 distinct CDR3 sequences listed, roughly 22% were seen once. In germline, CDR1 is SGHNT, CDR2 YYREEE (reference sequence). The CDR3 consists of 14 residues. V lost 0 bases, J lost 3 bases, and 0 bases stayed unmatched. The source is a young man who received the YFV17D yellow fever vaccine. This sample comprised PBMCs, obtained less than 25 days after the first yellow fever vaccination. The chain has TRBV5-4 and TRBJ1-1; 9 bases match TRBD1. CDR3: CASSLGDRDTEAFF. CDR3 coding DNA: TGTGCCAGCAGCTTGGGGGACAGGGACACTGAAGCTTTCTTT.